The clone carrying this TCR beta chain appeared a few times. The antigen remains unidentified. TCRdb re-called the RT-PCR reads through MiXCR, storing one row per CDR3 protein. The sample lists some 500,000 distinct CDR3 sequences, over 10% occurring once. This sample stems from a study of response to subunit inactivated influenza vaccine. The study, taken as a whole, reports: T cells newly recruited by each seasonal influenza vaccination are few, the authors suggested.

Germline V CDR1 and CDR2: SGHAT, FQNNGV. This CDR3 is built from 14 residues. Trimming removed 0 bases from V and 1 base from J, with 7 bases in between. This TCR derives from a man aged 50 or older who received an inactivated influenza vaccine. The V gene is TRBV11-2, the J gene TRBJ2-7; no clear D. The material sequenced was PBMCs from blood, taken about 40 days after vaccination. The CDR3 protein is CASSLDGHSYEQYF. DNA for the CDR3: TGTGCCAGCAGCTTAGATGGGCATTCCTACGAGCAGTACTTC.